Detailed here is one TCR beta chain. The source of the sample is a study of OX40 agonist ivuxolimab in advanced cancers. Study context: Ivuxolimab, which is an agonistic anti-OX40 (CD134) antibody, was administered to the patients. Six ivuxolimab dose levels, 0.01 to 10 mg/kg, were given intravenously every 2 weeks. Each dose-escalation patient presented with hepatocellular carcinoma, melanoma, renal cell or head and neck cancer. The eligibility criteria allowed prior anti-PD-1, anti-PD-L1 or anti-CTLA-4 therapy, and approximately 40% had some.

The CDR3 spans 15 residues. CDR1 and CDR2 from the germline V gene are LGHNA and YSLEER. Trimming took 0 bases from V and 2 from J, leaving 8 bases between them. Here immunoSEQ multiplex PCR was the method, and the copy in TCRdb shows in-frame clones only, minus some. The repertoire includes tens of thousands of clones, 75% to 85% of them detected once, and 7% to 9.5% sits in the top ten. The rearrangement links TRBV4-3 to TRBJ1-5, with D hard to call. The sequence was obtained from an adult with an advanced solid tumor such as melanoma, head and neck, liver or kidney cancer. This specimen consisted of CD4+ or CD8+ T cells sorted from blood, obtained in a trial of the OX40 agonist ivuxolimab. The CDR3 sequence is CASSQDLEGNQPQHF. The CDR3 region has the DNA TGCGCCAGCAGCCAAGATCTCGAAGGCAATCAGCCCCAGCATTTT.